The clone carrying this T cell receptor beta chain was detected once. The PCR employed 60 Vbeta primers together with 13 Jbeta primers. Profiling relied on immunoSEQ multiplex PCR, and the TCRdb table lists in-frame clones only, not all of them. The sample shows roughly 120,000 clones, 77% of them seen only once. The data were taken from a study of cytomegalovirus exposure and HLA in healthy donors. Germline values: CDR1 SGHRS, CDR2 YFSETQ. The CDR3 covers 14 residues. After removal of 4 bases from V and 4 bases from J, the junction contained 6 bases not matched to a gene. The chain employs TRBV5-1 and TRBJ2-7; TRBD1 matches at 9 bases. The sample was PBMCs. The sequence derives from a man aged 18 to 35 in good health and CMV-seropositive. The CDR3 nucleotides are TGCGCCAGCAGCGTCAGACAGGGGGAATACGAGCAGTACTTC. It is translated as CASSVRQGEYEQYF.